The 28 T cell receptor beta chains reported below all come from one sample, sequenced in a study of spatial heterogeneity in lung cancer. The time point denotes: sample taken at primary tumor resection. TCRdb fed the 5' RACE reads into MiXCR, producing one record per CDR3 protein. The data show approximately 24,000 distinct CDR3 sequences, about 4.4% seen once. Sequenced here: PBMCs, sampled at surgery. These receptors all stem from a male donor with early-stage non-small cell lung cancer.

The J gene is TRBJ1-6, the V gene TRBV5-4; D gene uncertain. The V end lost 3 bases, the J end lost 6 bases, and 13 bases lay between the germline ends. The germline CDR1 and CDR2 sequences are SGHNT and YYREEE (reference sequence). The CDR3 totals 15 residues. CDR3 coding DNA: TGTGCCAGCAGCTCCGCCACCATGGTTAATTCACCCCTCCACTTT. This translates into CASSSATMVNSPLHF.

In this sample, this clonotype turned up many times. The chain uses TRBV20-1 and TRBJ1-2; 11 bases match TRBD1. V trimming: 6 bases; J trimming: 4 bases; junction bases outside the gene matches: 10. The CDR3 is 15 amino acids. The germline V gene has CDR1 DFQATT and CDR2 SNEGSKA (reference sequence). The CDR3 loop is CSAKPPGQGGYGYTF. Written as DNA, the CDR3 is TGCAGTGCCAAGCCTCCGGGACAGGGGGGCTATGGCTACACCTTC.

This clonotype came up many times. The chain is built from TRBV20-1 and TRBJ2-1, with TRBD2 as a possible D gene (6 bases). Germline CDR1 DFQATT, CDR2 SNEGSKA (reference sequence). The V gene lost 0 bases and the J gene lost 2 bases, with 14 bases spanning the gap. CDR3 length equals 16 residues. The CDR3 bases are TGCAGTGCTAGAGAAAGTATTGCGGGGCCCTACAATGAGCAGTTCTTC. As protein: CSARESIAGPYNEQFF.

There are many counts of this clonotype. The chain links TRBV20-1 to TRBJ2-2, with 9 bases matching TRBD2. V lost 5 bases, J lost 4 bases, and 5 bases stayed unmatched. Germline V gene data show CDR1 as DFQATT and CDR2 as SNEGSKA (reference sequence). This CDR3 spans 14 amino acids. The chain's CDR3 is CSAPQREATGELFF. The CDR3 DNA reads TGCAGTGCTCCCCAGCGGGAGGCCACCGGGGAGCTGTTTTTT.

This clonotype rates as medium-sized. The CDR3 DNA follows: TGTGCCAGCAGCTCGCCCGGTACCGACCCGCTTTCCCCCGAGCAGTACTTC. It codes for CASSSPGTDPLSPEQYF. This chain uses TRBV11-2 with TRBJ2-7; D is unclear. CDR1 and CDR2 (germline): SGHAT, FQNNGV. V lost 4 bases to trimming and J lost 6 bases, with 25 bases between them. The CDR3 is 17 amino acids.

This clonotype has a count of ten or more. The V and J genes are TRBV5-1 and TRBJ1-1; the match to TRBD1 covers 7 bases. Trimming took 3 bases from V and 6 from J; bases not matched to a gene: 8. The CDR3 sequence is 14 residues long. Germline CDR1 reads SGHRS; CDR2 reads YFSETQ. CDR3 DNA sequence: TGCGCCAGCAGCTACGGGACAGTCAAGGCTGAAGCTTTCTTT. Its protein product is CASSYGTVKAEAFF.

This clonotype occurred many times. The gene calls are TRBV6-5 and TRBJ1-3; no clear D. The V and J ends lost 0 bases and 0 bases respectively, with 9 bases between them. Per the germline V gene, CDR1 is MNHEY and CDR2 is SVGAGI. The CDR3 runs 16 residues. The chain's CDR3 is CASSYSYTDSGNTIYF. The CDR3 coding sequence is TGTGCCAGCAGTTACTCATATACCGACTCTGGAAACACCATATATTTT.

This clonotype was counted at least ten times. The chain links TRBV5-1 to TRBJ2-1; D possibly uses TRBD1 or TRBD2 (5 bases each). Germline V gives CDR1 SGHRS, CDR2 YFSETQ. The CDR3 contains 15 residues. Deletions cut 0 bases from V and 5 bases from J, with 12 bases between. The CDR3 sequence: CASSLVQGVDNEQFF. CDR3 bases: TGCGCCAGCAGCTTGGTGCAGGGAGTCGACAATGAGCAGTTCTTC.

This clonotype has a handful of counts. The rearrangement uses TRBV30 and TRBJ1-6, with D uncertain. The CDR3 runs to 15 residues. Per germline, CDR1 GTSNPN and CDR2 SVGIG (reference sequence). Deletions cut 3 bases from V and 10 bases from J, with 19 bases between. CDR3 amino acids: CAWRSTDDWRSPLHF. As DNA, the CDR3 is TGTGCCTGGAGATCGACCGACGACTGGCGCTCACCCCTCCACTTT.

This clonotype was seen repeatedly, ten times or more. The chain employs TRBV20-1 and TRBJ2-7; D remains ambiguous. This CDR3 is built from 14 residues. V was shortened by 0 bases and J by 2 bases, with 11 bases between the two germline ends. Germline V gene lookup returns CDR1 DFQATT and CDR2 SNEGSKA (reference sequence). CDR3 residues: CSARDPVGTYEQYF. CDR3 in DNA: TGCAGTGCTAGAGATCCAGTAGGGACCTACGAGCAGTACTTC.

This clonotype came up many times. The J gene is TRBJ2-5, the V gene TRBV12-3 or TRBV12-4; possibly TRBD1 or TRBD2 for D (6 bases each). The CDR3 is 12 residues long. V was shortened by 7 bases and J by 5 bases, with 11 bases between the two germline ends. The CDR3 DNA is TGTGCCAGCACCACAGGGAGGGAGACCCAGTACTTC. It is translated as CASTTGRETQYF.

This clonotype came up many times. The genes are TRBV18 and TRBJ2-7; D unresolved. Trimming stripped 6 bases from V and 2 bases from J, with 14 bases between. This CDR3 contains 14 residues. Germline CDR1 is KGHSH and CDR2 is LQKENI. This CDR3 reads CASSTSTSPYEQYF. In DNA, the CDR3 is TGTGCCAGCTCTACCAGCACCTCGCCCTACGAGCAGTACTTC.

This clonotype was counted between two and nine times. CDR3 nucleotide sequence: TGTGCCAGCAGTGAAGCGCTCGGGGTACGCGGCACCCCTGGGGCCAACGTCCTGACTTTC. Its protein is CASSEALGVRGTPGANVLTF. The V gene is TRBV6-1, the J gene TRBJ2-6, with D perhaps matching TRBD2 (5 bases). Per germline, CDR1 MNHNS and CDR2 SASEGT. Trimming left V 0 bases short and J 2 bases short, with 20 bases between. The CDR3 covers 20 residues.

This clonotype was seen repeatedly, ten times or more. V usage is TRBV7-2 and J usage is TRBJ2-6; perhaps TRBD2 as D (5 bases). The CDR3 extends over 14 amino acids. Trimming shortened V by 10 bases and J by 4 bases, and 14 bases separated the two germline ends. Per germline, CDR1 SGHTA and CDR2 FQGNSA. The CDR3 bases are TGTGCCAATAAGAGGGCGCCCGGGGCCAACGTCCTGACTTTC. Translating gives CANKRAPGANVLTF.

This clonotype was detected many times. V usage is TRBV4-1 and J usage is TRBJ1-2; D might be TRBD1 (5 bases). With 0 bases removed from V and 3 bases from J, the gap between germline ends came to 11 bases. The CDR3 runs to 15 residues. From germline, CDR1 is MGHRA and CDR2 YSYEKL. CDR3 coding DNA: TGCGCCAGCAGCCAAGATCGCGGGACTGACTATGGCTACACCTTC. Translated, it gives CASSQDRGTDYGYTF.

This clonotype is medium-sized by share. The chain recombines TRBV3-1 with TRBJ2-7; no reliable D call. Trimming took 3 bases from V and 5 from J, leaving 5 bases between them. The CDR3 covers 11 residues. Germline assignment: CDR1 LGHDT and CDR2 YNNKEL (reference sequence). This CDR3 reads CASSQSHEQYF. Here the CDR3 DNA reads TGTGCCAGCAGCCAGAGCCACGAGCAGTACTTC.

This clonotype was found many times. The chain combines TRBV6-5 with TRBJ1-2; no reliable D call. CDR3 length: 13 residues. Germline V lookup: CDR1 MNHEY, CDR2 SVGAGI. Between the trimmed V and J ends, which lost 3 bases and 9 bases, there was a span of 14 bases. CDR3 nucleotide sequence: TGTGCCAGCAGTTATGCCGACCCCGGGAGCTACACCTTC. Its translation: CASSYADPGSYTF.

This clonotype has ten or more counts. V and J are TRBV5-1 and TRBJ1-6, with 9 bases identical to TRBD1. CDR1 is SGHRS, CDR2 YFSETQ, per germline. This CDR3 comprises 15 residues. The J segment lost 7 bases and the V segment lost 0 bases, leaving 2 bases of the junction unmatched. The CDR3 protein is CASSLAGTGNSPLHF. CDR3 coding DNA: TGCGCCAGCAGCTTGGCGGGGACAGGGAATTCACCCCTCCACTTT.

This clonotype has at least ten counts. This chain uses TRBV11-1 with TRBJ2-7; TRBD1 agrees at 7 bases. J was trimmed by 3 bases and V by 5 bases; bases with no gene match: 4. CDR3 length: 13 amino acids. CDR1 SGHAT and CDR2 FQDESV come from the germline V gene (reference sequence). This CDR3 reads CASSDHRGYEQYF. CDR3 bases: TGTGCCAGCAGCGATCACAGGGGCTACGAGCAGTACTTC.

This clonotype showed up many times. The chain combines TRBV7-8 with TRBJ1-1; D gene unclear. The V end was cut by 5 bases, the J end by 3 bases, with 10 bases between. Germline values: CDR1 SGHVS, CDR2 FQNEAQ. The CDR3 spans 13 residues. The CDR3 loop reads CASSIPPDTEAFF. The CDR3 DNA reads TGTGCCAGCAGCATACCCCCGGACACTGAAGCTTTCTTT.

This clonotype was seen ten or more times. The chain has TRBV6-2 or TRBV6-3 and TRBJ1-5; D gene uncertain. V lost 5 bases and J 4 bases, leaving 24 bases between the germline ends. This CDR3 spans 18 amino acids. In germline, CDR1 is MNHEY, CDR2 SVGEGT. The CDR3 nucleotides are TGTGCCAGCAGTCAAAACCCACGAAAGGGAGAAAGGAATCAGCCCCAGCATTTT. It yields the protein CASSQNPRKGERNQPQHF.

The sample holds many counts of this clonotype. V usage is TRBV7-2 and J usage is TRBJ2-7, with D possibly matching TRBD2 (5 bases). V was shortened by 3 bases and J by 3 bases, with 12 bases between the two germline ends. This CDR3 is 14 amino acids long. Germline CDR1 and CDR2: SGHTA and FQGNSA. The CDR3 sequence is CASSFSGGLYEQYF. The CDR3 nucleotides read TGTGCCAGCAGCTTCTCCGGAGGACTCTACGAGCAGTACTTC.

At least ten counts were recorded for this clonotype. CDR3 DNA: TGCGCCAGCAGCCGGGGGAACGGGGTCTCCTACAATGAGCAGTTCTTC. This sequence encodes CASSRGNGVSYNEQFF. The rearrangement uses TRBV5-1 and TRBJ2-1, with TRBD2 as a possible D gene (6 bases). The CDR3 is made up of 16 amino acids. Germline V gives CDR1 SGHRS, CDR2 YFSETQ. V was pared by 4 bases and J by 0 bases, with 14 bases between.

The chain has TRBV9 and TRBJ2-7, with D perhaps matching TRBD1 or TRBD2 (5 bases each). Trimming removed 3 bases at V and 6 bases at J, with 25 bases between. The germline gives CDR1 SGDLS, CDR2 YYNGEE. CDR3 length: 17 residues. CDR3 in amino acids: CASSAGGTIGQSIEQYF. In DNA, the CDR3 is TGTGCCAGCAGCGCAGGAGGAACCATCGGACAATCCATCGAGCAGTACTTC.

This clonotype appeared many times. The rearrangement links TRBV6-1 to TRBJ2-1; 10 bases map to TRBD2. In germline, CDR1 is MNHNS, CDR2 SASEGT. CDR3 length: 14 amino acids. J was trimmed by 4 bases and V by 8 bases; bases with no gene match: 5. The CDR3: CASWSGRVYNEQFF. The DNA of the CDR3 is TGTGCCAGCTGGAGCGGGAGGGTATACAATGAGCAGTTCTTC.

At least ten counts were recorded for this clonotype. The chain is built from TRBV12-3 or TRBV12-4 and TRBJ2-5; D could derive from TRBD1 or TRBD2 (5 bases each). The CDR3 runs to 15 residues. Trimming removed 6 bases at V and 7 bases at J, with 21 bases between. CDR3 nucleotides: TGTGCCAGCAGCGGTGGGACCAGGACATCAGGGACCCAGTACTTC. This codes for CASSGGTRTSGTQYF.

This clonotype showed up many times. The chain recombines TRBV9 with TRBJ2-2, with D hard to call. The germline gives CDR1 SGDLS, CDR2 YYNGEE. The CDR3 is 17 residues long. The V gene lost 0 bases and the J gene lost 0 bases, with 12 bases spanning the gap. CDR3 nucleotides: TGTGCCAGCAGCGTAGCCTCTCTTGCAGCGAACACCGGGGAGCTGTTTTTT. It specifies CASSVASLAANTGELFF.

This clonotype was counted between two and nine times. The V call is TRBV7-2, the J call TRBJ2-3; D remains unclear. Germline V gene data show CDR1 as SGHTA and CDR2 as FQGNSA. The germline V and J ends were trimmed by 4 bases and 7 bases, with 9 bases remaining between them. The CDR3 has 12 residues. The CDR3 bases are TGTGCCAGCAGCTCTGTGGCGTATACGCAGTATTTT. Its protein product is CASSSVAYTQYF.